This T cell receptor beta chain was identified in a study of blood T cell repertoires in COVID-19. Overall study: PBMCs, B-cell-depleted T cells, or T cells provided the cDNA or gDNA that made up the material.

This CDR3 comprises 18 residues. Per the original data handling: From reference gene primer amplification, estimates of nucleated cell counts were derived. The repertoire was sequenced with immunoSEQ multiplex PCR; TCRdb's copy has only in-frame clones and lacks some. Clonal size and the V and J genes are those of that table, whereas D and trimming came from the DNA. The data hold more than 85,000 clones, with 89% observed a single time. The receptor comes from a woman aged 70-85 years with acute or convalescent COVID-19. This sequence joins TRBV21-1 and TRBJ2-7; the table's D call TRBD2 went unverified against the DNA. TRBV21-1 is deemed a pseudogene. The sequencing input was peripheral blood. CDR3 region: CASSTGTSGRWVTYEQYF. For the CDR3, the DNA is TGTGCCAGCAGCACCGGGACTAGCGGGAGATGGGTAACCTACGAGCAGTACTTC.